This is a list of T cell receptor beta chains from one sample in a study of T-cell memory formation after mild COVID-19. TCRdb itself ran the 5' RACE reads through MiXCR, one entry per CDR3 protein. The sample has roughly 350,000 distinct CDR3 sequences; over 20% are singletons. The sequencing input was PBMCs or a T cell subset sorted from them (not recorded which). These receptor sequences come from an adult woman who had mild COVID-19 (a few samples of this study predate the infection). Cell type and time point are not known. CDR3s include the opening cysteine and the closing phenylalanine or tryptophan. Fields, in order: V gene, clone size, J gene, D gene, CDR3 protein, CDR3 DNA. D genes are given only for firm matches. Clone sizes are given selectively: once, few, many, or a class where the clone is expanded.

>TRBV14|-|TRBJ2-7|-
CASSQFPTEQYF
TGTGCCAGCAGCCAATTTCCGACCGAGCAGTACTTC
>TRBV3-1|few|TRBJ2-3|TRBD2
CASRSGGALADTQYF
TGTGCCAGCAGGAGCGGGGGGGCCTTGGCAGATACGCAGTATTTT
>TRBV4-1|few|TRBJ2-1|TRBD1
CASSRPGTGGLNNEQFF
TGCGCCAGCAGCCGCCCCGGGACAGGTGGCTTAAACAATGAGCAGTTCTTC
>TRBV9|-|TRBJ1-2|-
CASSAAGTTNYGYTF
TGTGCCAGCAGCGCAGCCGGGACAACTAACTATGGCTACACCTTC
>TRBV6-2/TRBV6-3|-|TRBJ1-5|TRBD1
CASKESGGTQPQHF
TGTGCCAGCAAGGAGTCAGGGGGCACCCAGCCCCAGCATTTT
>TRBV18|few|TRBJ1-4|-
CASSPDLGEKLFF
TGTGCCAGCTCACCTGACCTCGGTGAAAAACTGTTTTTT
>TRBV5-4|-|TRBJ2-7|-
CASSPGGRGSSYEQYF
TGTGCCAGCAGCCCCGGGGGGCGGGGGAGCTCCTACGAGCAGTACTTC
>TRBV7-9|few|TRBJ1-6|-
CASSDMAYSPLHF
TGTGCCAGCAGCGATATGGCCTATTCACCCCTCCACTTT
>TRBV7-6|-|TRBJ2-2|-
CASSLARAGIVGELFF
TGTGCCAGCAGCTTAGCAAGGGCGGGGATCGTTGGGGAGCTGTTTTTT
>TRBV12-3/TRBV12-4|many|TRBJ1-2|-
CASSLGPHASGYTF
TGTGCCAGCAGTTTAGGTCCCCACGCCAGTGGCTACACCTTC
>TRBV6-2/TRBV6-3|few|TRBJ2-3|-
CASSKRQESDTQYF
TGTGCCAGCAGTAAACGACAGGAATCAGATACGCAGTATTTT
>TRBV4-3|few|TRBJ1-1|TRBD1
CASSYRTGGTEAFF
TGCGCCAGCAGCTACCGGACAGGGGGGACTGAAGCTTTCTTT
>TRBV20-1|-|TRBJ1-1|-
CSARGGHTNTEAFF
TGCAGTGCTAGAGGGGGACACACGAACACTGAAGCTTTCTTT
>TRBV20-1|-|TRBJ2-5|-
CSARVWGAETQYF
TGCAGTGCTAGAGTATGGGGGGCAGAGACCCAGTACTTC
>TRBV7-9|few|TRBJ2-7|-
CASRRQDYEQYF
TGTGCCAGCAGACGACAAGACTACGAGCAGTACTTC
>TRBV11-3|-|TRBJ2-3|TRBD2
CASSLGRTSGETDTQYF
TGTGCCAGCAGCTTAGGACGGACTAGCGGGGAGACAGATACGCAGTATTTT
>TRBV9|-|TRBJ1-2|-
CASSPPQGDNYGYTF
TGTGCCAGCAGCCCTCCCCAAGGGGACAACTATGGCTACACCTTC
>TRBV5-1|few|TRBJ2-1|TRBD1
CASSFTGTGYNEQFF
TGCGCCAGCAGCTTTACCGGGACAGGTTACAATGAGCAGTTCTTC
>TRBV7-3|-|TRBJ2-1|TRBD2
CASSLAGGGEQFF
TGTGCCAGCAGCTTAGCGGGGGGTGGAGAGCAGTTCTTC
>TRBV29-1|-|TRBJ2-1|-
CSAAHKEQFF
TGCAGCGCCGCTCACAAGGAGCAGTTCTTC
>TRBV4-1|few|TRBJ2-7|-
CASSQNTGLGGEQYF
TGCGCCAGCAGCCAGAATACAGGTTTAGGAGGCGAGCAGTACTTC
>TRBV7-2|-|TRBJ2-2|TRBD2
CASSSTSGGMGGELFF
TGTGCCAGCAGCTCTACTAGCGGAGGGATGGGCGGGGAGCTGTTTTTT
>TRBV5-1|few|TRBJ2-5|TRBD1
CASTLQGQETQYF
TGCGCCAGCACTCTACAGGGGCAAGAGACCCAGTACTTC
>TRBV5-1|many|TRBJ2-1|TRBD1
CASSLNTGTVSYNEQFF
TGCGCCAGCAGCCTCAACACCGGGACAGTCTCCTACAATGAGCAGTTCTTC
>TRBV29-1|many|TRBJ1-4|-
CSVGPGREKLFF
TGCAGCGTAGGGCCAGGGCGGGAAAAACTGTTTTTT
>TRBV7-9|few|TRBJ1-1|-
CASSLRGFTEAFF
TGTGCCAGCAGCTTAAGGGGGTTCACTGAAGCTTTCTTT
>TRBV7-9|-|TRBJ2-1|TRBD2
CASSLVDLAVYNEQFF
TGTGCCAGCAGCTTAGTCGACCTAGCGGTTTACAATGAGCAGTTCTTC
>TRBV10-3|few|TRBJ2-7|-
CAISDGTREQYF
TGTGCCATCAGTGATGGGACACGGGAGCAGTACTTC
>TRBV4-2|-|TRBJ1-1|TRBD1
CASSRGGTGEGLNTEAFF
TGTGCCAGCAGTCGAGGAGGGACAGGGGAGGGTTTGAACACTGAAGCTTTCTTT
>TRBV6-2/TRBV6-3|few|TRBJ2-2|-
CASSYSWTTYAGELFF
TGTGCCAGCAGTTACTCCTGGACTACGTACGCCGGGGAGCTGTTTTTT
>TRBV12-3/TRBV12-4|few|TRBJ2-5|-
CASSSGGPSYF
TGTGCCAGCAGTTCCGGGGGGCCCTCGTACTTC
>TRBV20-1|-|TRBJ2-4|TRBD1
CSARKNRGLAKNIQYF
TGCAGTGCTAGAAAGAACAGGGGGCTAGCCAAAAACATTCAGTACTTC
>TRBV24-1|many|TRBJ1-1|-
CATSASLNTEAFF
TGTGCCACCAGTGCCAGTCTGAACACTGAAGCTTTCTTT
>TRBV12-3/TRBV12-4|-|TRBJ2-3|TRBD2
CASRLGRLAEHTDTQYF
TGTGCCAGCAGACTCGGACGACTAGCGGAACACACAGATACGCAGTATTTT
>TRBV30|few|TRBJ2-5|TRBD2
CACLDSGRVNQETQYF
TGTGCCTGCCTGGACAGCGGGAGGGTGAACCAAGAGACCCAGTACTTC
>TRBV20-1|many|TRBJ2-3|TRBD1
CSVYRGADTQYF
TGCAGTGTATACAGGGGCGCAGATACGCAGTATTTT
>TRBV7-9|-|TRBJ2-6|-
CASSEQVTRGANVLTF
TGTGCCAGCAGCGAACAGGTGACCCGGGGGGCCAACGTCCTGACTTTC
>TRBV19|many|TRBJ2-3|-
CASSIEGRSDTQYF
TGTGCCAGTAGTATAGAAGGGAGATCAGATACGCAGTATTTT
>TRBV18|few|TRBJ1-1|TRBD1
CASSTGASLNTEAFF
TGTGCCAGCTCGACAGGGGCAAGTCTGAACACTGAAGCTTTCTTT
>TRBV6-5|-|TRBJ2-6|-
CASSYVGGSGGANVLTF
TGTGCCAGCAGTTACGTGGGGGGCTCTGGTGGGGCCAACGTCCTGACTTTC
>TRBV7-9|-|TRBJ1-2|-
CASINSQGPNGYTF
TGTGCCAGCATCAACTCACAGGGCCCCAATGGCTACACCTTC
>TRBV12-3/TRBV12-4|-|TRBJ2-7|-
CASSPRGGSYEQYF
TGTGCCAGCAGTCCTCGGGGCGGCTCCTACGAGCAGTACTTC
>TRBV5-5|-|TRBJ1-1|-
CASSLGGQWNTEAFF
TGTGCCAGCAGCTTGGGGGGGCAATGGAACACTGAAGCTTTCTTT
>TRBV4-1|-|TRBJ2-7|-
CASSGGAEQYF
TGCGCCAGCAGCGGGGGAGCCGAGCAGTACTTC
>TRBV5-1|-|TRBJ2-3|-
CASSLAGSHHRGDTQYF
TGCGCCAGCAGCTTGGCGGGAAGCCACCATCGAGGAGATACGCAGTATTTT
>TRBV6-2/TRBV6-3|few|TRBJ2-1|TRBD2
CASRVPSGGSYNEQFF
TGTGCCAGCAGGGTCCCGAGCGGGGGCTCCTACAATGAGCAGTTCTTC
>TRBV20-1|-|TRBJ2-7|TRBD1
CSARGDRGSYEQYF
TGCAGTGCCCGCGGGGACAGGGGCTCCTACGAGCAGTACTTC
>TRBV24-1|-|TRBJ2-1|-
CATSDWASNEQFF
TGTGCCACCAGTGACTGGGCCTCCAATGAGCAGTTCTTC
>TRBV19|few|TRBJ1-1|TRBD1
CASSGPDRGTPEAFF
TGTGCCAGTAGTGGCCCGGACAGGGGGACCCCTGAAGCTTTCTTT
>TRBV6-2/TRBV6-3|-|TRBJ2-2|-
CASSYNIGTGELFF
TGTGCCAGCAGTTATAATATCGGCACCGGGGAGCTGTTTTTT
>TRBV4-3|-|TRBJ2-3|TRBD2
CASSQDLGGLAADTQYF
TGCGCCAGCAGCCAAGATCTAGGGGGACTAGCGGCAGATACGCAGTATTTT
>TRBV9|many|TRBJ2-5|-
CASSAGARETQYF
TGTGCCAGCAGCGCCGGGGCGCGGGAGACCCAGTACTTC
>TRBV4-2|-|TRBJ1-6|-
CASSQDWNGYNSPLHF
TGTGCCAGCAGCCAAGATTGGAATGGGTATAATTCACCCCTCCACTTT
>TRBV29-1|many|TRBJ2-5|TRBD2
CSSWTSGEETQYF
TGCAGTTCTTGGACTAGCGGTGAAGAGACCCAGTACTTC
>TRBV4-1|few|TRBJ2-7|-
CASSQLGPGGGYEQYF
TGCGCCAGCAGCCAGCTCGGCCCCGGGGGCGGCTACGAGCAGTACTTC
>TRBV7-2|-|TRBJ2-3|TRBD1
CASSSPPAQGWGTQYF
TGTGCCAGCAGCTCCCCGCCGGCACAGGGGTGGGGTACGCAGTATTTT